The rows below give T cell receptor beta chains drawn from one sample of a study of Graves' ophthalmopathy and Graves' hyperthyroidism. TCRdb re-derived calls from the multiplex PCR reads in MiXCR, one entry per CDR3 protein. Altogether 150,000 or so distinct CDR3 sequences are present, around 40% being singletons, with the ten largest covering 8% to 10%. The sample taken for sequencing was peripheral blood. All receptors come from a man younger than 40 with Graves' ophthalmopathy. CDR3s include the opening cysteine and the closing phenylalanine or tryptophan. A D gene is named only where the DNA matches it firmly. Clone size is shown for a subset of rows, as once, few, many or a class of expanded clone.

j_call: TRBJ2-5
v_call: TRBV6-1
clone_size: NA
d_call: NA
cdr3_nt: TGTGCCAGCAGGGCTCTGGACACCGGCGGGGAGACCCAGTACTTC
cdr3_aa: CASRALDTGGETQYF

j_call: TRBJ2-7
v_call: TRBV12-3/TRBV12-4
clone_size: few
d_call: TRBD2
cdr3_nt: TGTGCCAGCAGTCCTACGGGAGGGCCCCCCGAGCAGTACTTC
cdr3_aa: CASSPTGGPPEQYF

j_call: TRBJ1-1
v_call: TRBV29-1
clone_size: NA
d_call: NA
cdr3_nt: TGCAGCGTAGAGAGGGAAAGGGGCACTGAAGCTTTCTTT
cdr3_aa: CSVERERGTEAFF

j_call: TRBJ1-1
v_call: TRBV2
clone_size: many
d_call: NA
cdr3_nt: TGTGCCAGCAGTGACATCGGGGAGAACACTGAAGCTTTCTTT
cdr3_aa: CASSDIGENTEAFF

j_call: TRBJ2-7
v_call: TRBV29-1
clone_size: many
d_call: TRBD2
cdr3_nt: TGCAGCGTTCTAGCGGGGGCATCCTACGAGCAGTACTTC
cdr3_aa: CSVLAGASYEQYF

j_call: TRBJ1-1
v_call: TRBV6-2/TRBV6-3
clone_size: many
d_call: NA
cdr3_nt: TGTGCCAGCAGTCGCGGACAGATGAACACTGAAGCTTTCTTT
cdr3_aa: CASSRGQMNTEAFF

j_call: TRBJ2-7
v_call: TRBV24-1
clone_size: NA
d_call: TRBD1
cdr3_nt: TGTGCCACCAGTGAGCCCGGGACAGGGGGTGAGCAGTACTTC
cdr3_aa: CATSEPGTGGEQYF

j_call: TRBJ2-5
v_call: TRBV27
clone_size: many
d_call: NA
cdr3_nt: TGTGCCAGCAGTCCAACCGTTAGGATCTTGGAGGGGGAGACCCAGTACTTC
cdr3_aa: CASSPTVRILEGETQYF

j_call: TRBJ1-1
v_call: TRBV9
clone_size: many
d_call: NA
cdr3_nt: TGTGCCAGCAGCGTAGAGGGGTTGAACACTGAAGCTTTCTTT
cdr3_aa: CASSVEGLNTEAFF

j_call: TRBJ2-7
v_call: TRBV6-1
clone_size: once
d_call: NA
cdr3_nt: TGTGCCAGCAGTGAAGTCGTCAGGGTGTGGGAGCAGTACTTC
cdr3_aa: CASSEVVRVWEQYF

j_call: TRBJ2-3
v_call: TRBV11-2
clone_size: few
d_call: TRBD2
cdr3_nt: TGTGCCAGCAGCCCGCCGGGACTACCCACAGATACGCAGTATTTT
cdr3_aa: CASSPPGLPTDTQYF

j_call: TRBJ2-4
v_call: TRBV30
clone_size: NA
d_call: NA
cdr3_nt: TGTGCCTGGAGCCAGGGAGCCAAAAACATTCAGTACTTC
cdr3_aa: CAWSQGAKNIQYF

j_call: TRBJ2-7
v_call: TRBV6-5
clone_size: NA
d_call: NA
cdr3_nt: TGTGCCAGCAGTTACTCGGGGGGCACGTACGAGCAGTACTTC
cdr3_aa: CASSYSGGTYEQYF

j_call: TRBJ2-7
v_call: TRBV20-1
clone_size: NA
d_call: TRBD2
cdr3_nt: TGCAGTGCTAGGGAGGAGCGGGATTACGAGCAGTACTTC
cdr3_aa: CSAREERDYEQYF

j_call: TRBJ1-5
v_call: TRBV12-3/TRBV12-4
clone_size: many
d_call: NA
cdr3_nt: TGTGCCAGCAGCCAGGACCCTGTTCAGCCCCAGCATTTT
cdr3_aa: CASSQDPVQPQHF

j_call: TRBJ2-7
v_call: TRBV6-2/TRBV6-3
clone_size: many
d_call: TRBD2
cdr3_nt: TGTGCCAGCAGTTACTTGGCGGGAGTTGAGTACGAGCAGTACTTC
cdr3_aa: CASSYLAGVEYEQYF

j_call: TRBJ2-2
v_call: TRBV7-2
clone_size: NA
d_call: NA
cdr3_nt: TGTGCCAGCAGCCCCGACACGGCCGGGGAGCTGTTTTTT
cdr3_aa: CASSPDTAGELFF

j_call: TRBJ2-7
v_call: TRBV5-1
clone_size: many
d_call: NA
cdr3_nt: TGCGCCAGCAGCCAAGCCCCTGGGGACGAGCAGTACTTC
cdr3_aa: CASSQAPGDEQYF

j_call: TRBJ1-2
v_call: TRBV4-3
clone_size: NA
d_call: TRBD1
cdr3_nt: TGCGCCAGCAGCCAAGGGGACAGGGGAACTTATGGCTACACCTTC
cdr3_aa: CASSQGDRGTYGYTF

j_call: TRBJ1-5
v_call: TRBV7-2
clone_size: NA
d_call: NA
cdr3_nt: TGTGCCAGCAGCGAGCGGGTGAATCAGCCCCAGCATTTT
cdr3_aa: CASSERVNQPQHF

j_call: TRBJ2-7
v_call: TRBV19
clone_size: once
d_call: TRBD2
cdr3_nt: TGTGCCAGTAGTATTGGGCTAGCGGGAGGGCTTACCTACGAGCAGTACTTC
cdr3_aa: CASSIGLAGGLTYEQYF

j_call: TRBJ2-1
v_call: TRBV6-5
clone_size: NA
d_call: NA
cdr3_nt: TGTGCCAGCAGAGAGGACTACTACAATGAGCAGTTCTTC
cdr3_aa: CASREDYYNEQFF

j_call: TRBJ2-7
v_call: TRBV29-1
clone_size: many
d_call: NA
cdr3_nt: TGCAGCGTTGAGTATGGGGGGGGGACAGCCTCCTACGAGCAGTACTTC
cdr3_aa: CSVEYGGGTASYEQYF

j_call: TRBJ2-7
v_call: TRBV28
clone_size: many
d_call: NA
cdr3_nt: TGTGCCAGCAGTTTGGAGGGGGCTACCTACGAGCAGTACTTC
cdr3_aa: CASSLEGATYEQYF

j_call: TRBJ2-4
v_call: TRBV6-1
clone_size: NA
d_call: NA
cdr3_nt: TGTGCCAGCGACCCAACAGGCGACAAAAACATTCAGTACTTC
cdr3_aa: CASDPTGDKNIQYF

j_call: TRBJ1-1
v_call: TRBV29-1
clone_size: many
d_call: NA
cdr3_nt: TGCAGCGTTGAGAGGGTAGGGAACACTGAAGCTTTCTTT
cdr3_aa: CSVERVGNTEAFF

j_call: TRBJ2-7
v_call: TRBV18
clone_size: many
d_call: NA
cdr3_nt: TGTGCCAGCTCACCACCCGGGGGACGGTACTACGAGCAGTACTTC
cdr3_aa: CASSPPGGRYYEQYF

j_call: TRBJ1-6
v_call: TRBV2
clone_size: NA
d_call: TRBD1
cdr3_nt: TGTGCCAGGGGACAGCCTAATTCACCCCTCCACTTT
cdr3_aa: CARGQPNSPLHF

j_call: TRBJ1-5
v_call: TRBV18
clone_size: many
d_call: NA
cdr3_nt: TGTGCCAGCTCACCATATGGCACATATCAGCCCCAGCATTTT
cdr3_aa: CASSPYGTYQPQHF

j_call: TRBJ1-1
v_call: TRBV29-1
clone_size: many
d_call: NA
cdr3_nt: TGCAGCGTGTTTCGGCAGTCTGGAACTGAAACTTTCTTT
cdr3_aa: CSVFRQSGTETFF

j_call: TRBJ1-1
v_call: TRBV12-3/TRBV12-4
clone_size: NA
d_call: TRBD1
cdr3_nt: TGTGCCAGCAGTTTCCTGAAGGACAGGGGGGGCACTGAAGCTTTCTTT
cdr3_aa: CASSFLKDRGGTEAFF

j_call: TRBJ1-5
v_call: TRBV12-3/TRBV12-4
clone_size: many
d_call: NA
cdr3_nt: TGTGCCAGCAGCCTCACGGAGCATCAGCCCCAGCATTTT
cdr3_aa: CASSLTEHQPQHF

j_call: TRBJ2-5
v_call: TRBV20-1
clone_size: NA
d_call: NA
cdr3_nt: TGCAGTGCAGAGGTGGGGGCGATGGAGACCCAGTACTTC
cdr3_aa: CSAEVGAMETQYF

j_call: TRBJ2-5
v_call: TRBV20-1
clone_size: many
d_call: NA
cdr3_nt: TGCAGTGCTAGAGATCGGCTAGACCAAGAGACCCAGTACTTC
cdr3_aa: CSARDRLDQETQYF

j_call: TRBJ2-5
v_call: TRBV29-1
clone_size: NA
d_call: TRBD2
cdr3_nt: TGCAGCGTTGAACCACTAGCGGGAGTAGGGCAAGAGACCCAGTACTTC
cdr3_aa: CSVEPLAGVGQETQYF

j_call: TRBJ2-2
v_call: TRBV15
clone_size: NA
d_call: TRBD2
cdr3_nt: TGTGCCACCGGGGACTATAACACCGGGGAGCTGTTTTTT
cdr3_aa: CATGDYNTGELFF

j_call: TRBJ2-7
v_call: TRBV7-2
clone_size: NA
d_call: NA
cdr3_nt: TGTGCCAGCAGCTTATACGGGAGCTCCTACGAGCAGTACTTC
cdr3_aa: CASSLYGSSYEQYF

j_call: TRBJ2-5
v_call: TRBV19
clone_size: many
d_call: NA
cdr3_nt: TGTGCCAGTAGTAAGGTGGCGGGGCTATCCAGGGAGACCCAGTACTTC
cdr3_aa: CASSKVAGLSRETQYF

j_call: TRBJ1-1
v_call: TRBV6-1
clone_size: NA
d_call: NA
cdr3_nt: TGTGCCAGTAAAATCGGGACCAAAGCTTTCTTT
cdr3_aa: CASKIGTKAFF

j_call: TRBJ1-2
v_call: TRBV28
clone_size: many
d_call: TRBD1
cdr3_nt: TGTGCCAGCAGTATAAACAGGGGTAGTAACTATGGCTACACCTTC
cdr3_aa: CASSINRGSNYGYTF

j_call: TRBJ2-7
v_call: TRBV20-1
clone_size: once
d_call: TRBD1
cdr3_nt: TGCAGTGCTAGGGGGACAGGGGTCACCTACGAGCAGTACTTC
cdr3_aa: CSARGTGVTYEQYF

j_call: TRBJ1-1
v_call: TRBV6-2/TRBV6-3
clone_size: NA
d_call: NA
cdr3_nt: TGTGCCAGCAATCCCTTGGGGAACACTGAAGCTTTCTTT
cdr3_aa: CASNPLGNTEAFF

j_call: TRBJ2-5
v_call: TRBV12-3/TRBV12-4
clone_size: NA
d_call: TRBD1
cdr3_nt: TGTGCCACCAGTGATAGTTGGGGACAGAAAGGGGAGACCCAGTACTTC
cdr3_aa: CATSDSWGQKGETQYF

j_call: TRBJ2-7
v_call: TRBV4-1
clone_size: many
d_call: NA
cdr3_nt: TGCGCCAGCAGCCAAGATCGAGCCAGAAGTTACGAGCAGTACTTC
cdr3_aa: CASSQDRARSYEQYF

j_call: TRBJ1-2
v_call: TRBV11-2
clone_size: many
d_call: NA
cdr3_nt: TGTGCCAGCAGCGCCACGACCGCCCTCCCCGCTATAGGCTACACCTTC
cdr3_aa: CASSATTALPAIGYTF

j_call: TRBJ1-2
v_call: TRBV6-2/TRBV6-3
clone_size: many
d_call: NA
cdr3_nt: TGTGCCAGCAGTTACTCAACAATGGGACATTACGGCTACACCTTC
cdr3_aa: CASSYSTMGHYGYTF

j_call: TRBJ2-7
v_call: TRBV20-1
clone_size: many
d_call: NA
cdr3_nt: TGCAGTGCTAGAGATCACTCAGGGGTTCGGGGGGAGCAGTACTTC
cdr3_aa: CSARDHSGVRGEQYF

j_call: TRBJ1-1
v_call: TRBV6-5
clone_size: many
d_call: NA
cdr3_nt: TGTGCCAGCAGTTACCCACAGGGCCAAGCTTTCTTT
cdr3_aa: CASSYPQGQAFF

j_call: TRBJ2-5
v_call: TRBV15
clone_size: many
d_call: NA
cdr3_nt: TGTGCCACCAGCAGAGAAGGTAGTTCGGAGACCCAGTACTTC
cdr3_aa: CATSREGSSETQYF